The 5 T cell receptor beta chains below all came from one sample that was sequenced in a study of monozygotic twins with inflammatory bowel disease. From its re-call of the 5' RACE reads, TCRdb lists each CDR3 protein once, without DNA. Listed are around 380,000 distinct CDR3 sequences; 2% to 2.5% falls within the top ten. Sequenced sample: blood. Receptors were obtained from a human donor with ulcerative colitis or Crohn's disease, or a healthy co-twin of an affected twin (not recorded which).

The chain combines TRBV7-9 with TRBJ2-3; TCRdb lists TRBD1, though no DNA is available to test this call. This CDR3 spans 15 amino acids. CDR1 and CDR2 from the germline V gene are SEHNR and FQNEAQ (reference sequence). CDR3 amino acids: CASSSDRVTTDTQYF.

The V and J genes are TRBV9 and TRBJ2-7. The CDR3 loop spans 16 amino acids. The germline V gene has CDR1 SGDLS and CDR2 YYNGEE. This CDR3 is CASSVATMGRNDEQYF.

The CDR3: CASSRQGEIEKLFF. This sequence joins TRBV7-9 and TRBJ1-4; TCRdb selects TRBD1, and the lack of DNA leaves this call unchecked. Germline V CDR1 and CDR2: SEHNR, FQNEAQ (reference sequence). CDR3 size: 14 residues.

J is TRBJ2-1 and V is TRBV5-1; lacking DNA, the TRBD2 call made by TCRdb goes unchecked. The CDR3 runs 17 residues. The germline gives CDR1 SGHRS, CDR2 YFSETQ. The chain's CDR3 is CASSFGTSGRAGNEQFF.

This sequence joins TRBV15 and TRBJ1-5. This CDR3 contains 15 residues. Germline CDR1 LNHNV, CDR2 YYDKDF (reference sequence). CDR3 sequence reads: CATSSTGNSNQPQHF.